The rows below give T cell receptor beta chains drawn from one sample of a study of CD8 T cells in Susac syndrome. TCRdb redid the calling of the immunoSEQ multiplex PCR reads with MiXCR, one entry per CDR3 protein. The profile shows 51,000 or so distinct CDR3 sequences, roughly 93% of them singletons. The sample was CD8+ T cells from PBMCs. These receptors all come from a human donor in good health. CDR3s include the opening cysteine and the closing phenylalanine or tryptophan. A D gene is named only where the DNA matches it firmly.

j_call d_call v_call cdr3_aa
TRBJ2-3 . TRBV2 CATSRAPETTDTQYF
TRBJ1-1 . TRBV29-1 CSVVGATEAFF
TRBJ1-1 . TRBV19 CASSGTGRLNTEAFF
TRBJ1-5 . TRBV20-1 CSARDAAAPYYSNQPQHF
TRBJ2-5 TRBD1 TRBV5-6 CASSWGTGRETQYF
TRBJ2-7 . TRBV6-5 CASSFVGPYEQYF
TRBJ2-1 . TRBV28 CASSTNEQFF
TRBJ2-1 . TRBV28 CASTLPNGYEQFF
TRBJ1-1 TRBD1 TRBV7-9 CASRGQGPMNTEAFF
TRBJ2-1 . TRBV24-1 CATSDSPLLPNNEQFF
TRBJ2-1 TRBD2 TRBV29-1 CSAQSGKGEQFF
TRBJ2-2 . TRBV23-1 CAREQAARELFF
TRBJ1-5 TRBD1 TRBV28 CASIDRGYQPQHF
TRBJ2-5 . TRBV29-1 CSVEDLFRWGRETQYF
TRBJ2-5 TRBD1 TRBV27 CASSPLRGQGEETQYF
TRBJ2-7 TRBD2 TRBV7-8 CASSFLPGGADYEQYF